The source of this TCR beta chain is a study of blood T cell repertoires in COVID-19. Profiling relied on immunoSEQ multiplex PCR, and the TCRdb table lists in-frame clones only, not all of them. Found here are 300,000 to 350,000 clones, around nine tenths of them singletons; the top ten hold around 9%. The specimen sequenced was PBMCs or T cells enriched from blood (not recorded which). The sequence derives from a woman in her 30s who had recovered from COVID-19.

CDR3 bases: TGTGCCAGCAGCTTGGGACTTACCCTCAATGGTGAGCAGTTCTTC. Translation gives CASSLGLTLNGEQFF. This rearrangement joins TRBV5-4 to TRBJ2-1; D ambiguous. The V end was cut by 0 bases, the J end by 9 bases, with 16 bases between. This CDR3 region has 15 residues. CDR1 SGHNT and CDR2 YYREEE come from the germline V gene (reference sequence).